The T cell receptor (beta chain) under discussion was sequenced for a study of T cells in localized non-small cell lung cancer. Here immunoSEQ multiplex PCR was the method, and the copy in TCRdb shows in-frame clones only, minus some. The sample records 11,000 or so clones, 29% being singletons. By proportion, this clone is medium-sized. Germline assignment: CDR1 SGHNT and CDR2 YENEEA. V was clipped by 0 bases and J by 7 bases, with 13 bases between them. The CDR3 contains 14 residues. Sequenced material: lung tumor tissue, taken before any cancer treatment. The receptor was derived from a man aged 40-75 years with stage I lung adenocarcinoma. V usage is TRBV11-3 and J usage is TRBJ2-7; a possible D gene is TRBD2 (5 bases). The DNA of the CDR3 is TGTGCCAGCAGCTTAGACGGTTCGCCGGGGGAGCAGTACTTC. Amino acid sequence: CASSLDGSPGEQYF.